Ten or more counts support the clone carrying this TCR beta chain. Its antigen is still unknown. In TCRdb, the RACE reads were re-called with MiXCR into one record per CDR3 protein. The sample holds some 98,000 distinct CDR3 sequences, under 14% seen once. The data were obtained in a study of human T cells and chemical hapten exposure. The study's findings and limits: Clustering by CDR3 similarity yielded significantly more large clusters from expanded TCRs than controls.

The CDR3 is made up of 13 amino acids. V dropped 9 bases and J dropped 0 bases, with 11 bases sitting between them. Indicated time point: pre-sensitization, week 0. Regarding treatment: therapeutic diphenylcyclopropenone sensitization with weekly scalp DPC. The source of this sequence is a woman aged 60-75 years with alopecia areata. Some clones in this sample may be carry-over from other donors' samples. The specimen was whole blood, collected in connection with sensitization to the hapten diphenylcyclopropenone (DPC). V usage is TRBV12-3 or TRBV12-4 and J usage is TRBJ1-2; a weak D match, TRBD1 (6 bases). DNA for the CDR3: TGTGCCAGTCGGGGGGCTGCTAACTATGGCTACACCTTC. It encodes CASRGAANYGYTF.